The 22 T cell receptor beta chains below were found in one sample sequenced in a study of graft-versus-host responses after intestinal transplantation. Produced via immunoSEQ multiplex PCR; TCRdb's table is partial and in-frame only. Of about 38,000 clones in the sample, roughly 80% were seen once. Sample: PBMCs, taken around 1,000 days after transplant. All receptors derive from a human patient who received an intestinal transplant, so some T cells may come from the graft donor.

The rearrangement uses TRBV5-4 and TRBJ2-5; 9 bases fit TRBD2. The ends lost 4 bases at V and 0 bases at J; junction bases unmatched: 10. CDR3 size: 17 residues. Germline CDR1 is SGHNT and CDR2 is YYREEE (reference sequence). The CDR3 DNA is TGTGCCAGCAGCCCTAAGGAACTAGCGGGTGACCAAGAGACCCAGTACTTC. Translation: CASSPKELAGDQETQYF.

Here the CDR3 reads CASSLLAGNTIYF. The CDR3 DNA follows: TGTGCCAGCAGTTTATTAGCTGGAAACACCATATATTTT. The rearrangement links TRBV28 to TRBJ1-3; D gene ambiguous. This CDR3 is 13 amino acids long. The germline V gene encodes CDR1 MDHEN and CDR2 SYDVKM. The V and J ends lost 1 base and 2 bases respectively, with 3 bases between them. Based on the CDR3 plus reference TRBV28 and TRBJ1-3, the full variable domain is DVKVTQSSRYLVKRTGEKVFLECVQDMDHENMFWYRQDPGLGLRLIYFSYDVKMKEKGDIPEGYSVSREKKERFSLILESASTNQTSMYLCASSLLAGNTIYFGEGSWLTVV.

The chain couples TRBV4-2 to TRBJ2-3; D not certain. Germline lookup yields CDR1 LGHNA and CDR2 YNFKEQ. The CDR3 loop spans 13 amino acids. The ends were cut back, 3 bases at V and 4 bases at J, with 8 bases in the middle. DNA of the CDR3: TGTGCCAGCAGCCAGTGGTGGTCAGATACGCAGTATTTT. Amino acids: CASSQWWSDTQYF.

In its sample, this clone was seen a few times. This chain uses TRBV5-8 with TRBJ1-6; a possible D gene is TRBD1 (5 bases). Deletions cut 8 bases from V and 7 bases from J, with 19 bases between. Per germline, CDR1 SGHTS and CDR2 YDEGEE. The length of the CDR3 is 15 residues. This CDR3 is CASGRGTTPNSPLHF. The DNA of the CDR3 is TGTGCCAGTGGCCGTGGGACCACTCCGAATTCACCCCTCCACTTT.

V usage is TRBV9 and J usage is TRBJ2-7; a weak D match, TRBD2 (6 bases). The CDR3 contains 15 residues. The germline CDR1 and CDR2 sequences are SGDLS and YYNGEE. The V gene lost 0 bases and the J gene lost 6 bases, with 16 bases spanning the gap. This CDR3 reads CASSVEASWGGEQYF. The CDR3 DNA is TGTGCCAGCAGCGTAGAGGCTAGCTGGGGAGGCGAGCAGTACTTC. The variable domain in full, with the rest retrieved from reference TRBV9 and TRBJ2-7, is DSGVTQTPKHLITATGQRVTLRCSPRSGDLSVYWYQQSLDQGLQFLIQYYNGEERAKGNILERFSAQQFPDLHSELNLSSLELGDSALYFCASSVEASWGGEQYFGPGTRLTVT.

The chain joins TRBV4-2 to TRBJ1-3; D perhaps matches TRBD1 (5 bases). The CDR3 covers 19 residues. The germline V and J ends were trimmed by 0 bases and 1 base, with 19 bases remaining between them. CDR1 and CDR2 (germline): LGHNA, YNFKEQ. CDR3 in amino acids: CASSQERGGAGLSGNTIYF. For the CDR3, the DNA is TGTGCCAGCAGCCAAGAACGGGGTGGGGCAGGGCTATCTGGAAACACCATATATTTT.

The chain couples TRBV4-1 to TRBJ1-1; D is uncertain. The CDR3 covers 14 residues. The V end was cut by 0 bases, the J end by 3 bases, with 8 bases between. Per germline, CDR1 MGHRA and CDR2 YSYEKL. The CDR3 region has the DNA TGCGCCAGCAGCCAAGATGGCAGATACACTGAAGCTTTCTTT. This codes for CASSQDGRYTEAFF.

The rearrangement uses TRBV5-1 and TRBJ1-1, with unresolved D. V lost 3 bases and J 2 bases, leaving 14 bases between the germline ends. This CDR3 region has 15 residues. Germline values: CDR1 SGHRS, CDR2 YFSETQ. In nucleotides, the CDR3 is TGCGCCAGCAGCTCGGCCGCGGCGCCCAACACTGAAGCTTTCTTT. It translates to CASSSAAAPNTEAFF.

J is TRBJ2-2 and V is TRBV2; unclear D gene. This CDR3 has 13 amino acids. The V end was cut by 1 base, the J end by 4 bases, with 4 bases between. Germline V gives CDR1 SNHLY, CDR2 FYNNEI. This CDR3 is CASSEDGTGELFF. CDR3 sequence (DNA): TGTGCCAGCAGTGAAGACGGCACCGGGGAGCTGTTTTTT. Looking up the rest from reference TRBV2 and TRBJ2-2 gives the full variable domain: EPEVTQTPSHQVTQMGQEVILRCVPISNHLYFYWYRQILGQKVEFLVSFYNNEISEKSEIFDDQFSVERPDGSNFTLKIRSTKLEDSAMYFCASSEDGTGELFFGEGSRLTVL.

In its sample, this clone was seen once. The chain has TRBV6-1 and TRBJ1-4; D is unresolved. The CDR3 loop spans 14 amino acids. The germline V gene encodes CDR1 MNHNS and CDR2 SASEGT. V lost 4 bases to trimming and J lost 5 bases, with 11 bases between them. The CDR3 region has the DNA TGTGCCAGCAGTGCGCGGGCCAAGAATGAAAAACTGTTTTTT. Residues: CASSARAKNEKLFF.

The chain employs TRBV5-1 and TRBJ2-7; D call uncertain. CDR1 is SGHRS, CDR2 YFSETQ, per germline. CDR3 length equals 14 residues. V was pared by 5 bases and J by 5 bases, with 17 bases between. CDR3 sequence: CASSHQSRPDEQYF. The CDR3 DNA follows: TGCGCCAGCAGTCACCAGTCACGCCCCGACGAGCAGTACTTC.

The chain combines TRBV6-5 with TRBJ1-2, with 7 bases matching TRBD1. The CDR3 loop spans 14 amino acids. With 5 bases clipped from V and 6 bases from J, the junction kept 9 bases outside the gene matches. CDR1 and CDR2 (germline): MNHEY, SVGAGI. The CDR3 sequence is CASSLTGVHNGYTF. The CDR3 region has the DNA TGTGCCAGCAGTCTTACAGGGGTTCACAATGGCTACACCTTC.

This clone was observed a handful of times. The chain combines TRBV27 with TRBJ1-1, with 7 bases lining up with TRBD1. Germline V CDR1 and CDR2: MNHEY, SMNVEV (reference sequence). The CDR3 loop spans 13 amino acids. The J segment lost 3 bases and the V segment lost 6 bases, leaving 4 bases of the junction unmatched. This chain's CDR3 is CASSQDRYTEAFF. The CDR3 DNA sequence: TGTGCCAGCAGCCAGGACAGGTACACTGAAGCTTTCTTT.

Written as DNA, the CDR3 is TGTGCCAGCCGTTCTACTGACCCGGCTAACTATGGCTACACCTTC. This encodes CASRSTDPANYGYTF. The chain recombines TRBV28 with TRBJ1-2; D gene ambiguous. Germline V gene sequence: CDR1 MDHEN, CDR2 SYDVKM. CDR3 length equals 15 residues. The V and J ends lost 8 bases and 0 bases respectively, with 16 bases between them.

The gene calls are TRBV5-1 and TRBJ2-7; TRBD2 aligns across 8 bases. After removal of 4 bases from V and 1 base from J, the junction contained 22 bases not matched to a gene. Germline assignment: CDR1 SGHRS and CDR2 YFSETQ. This CDR3 is 20 amino acids long. CDR3 coding DNA: TGCGCCAGCAGCGTGGGGGTGGGCGGGGGGCTTAGACAACATTCCTACGAGCAGTACTTC. Protein: CASSVGVGGGLRQHSYEQYF.

Here the CDR3 reads CASSQVAGGGRDTQYF. CDR3 nucleotide sequence: TGCGCCAGCAGTCAGGTAGCGGGAGGTGGAAGGGATACGCAGTATTTT. The chain joins TRBV10-1 to TRBJ2-3, with 10 nucleotides matching TRBD2. CDR3 length: 16 residues. Trimming cost V 5 bases and J 6 bases; bases outside gene matches: 11. Germline CDR1 WNHNN, CDR2 SYGVQD (reference sequence).

This chain joins TRBV18 and TRBJ1-2; tentatively, D is TRBD1 (5 bases). V lost 4 bases and J 4 bases, leaving 13 bases between the germline ends. Germline V CDR1 and CDR2: KGHSH, LQKENI. This CDR3 spans 14 amino acids. CDR3 nucleotides: TGTGCCAGCTCACACGAACAGGTGGGCTATGGCTACACCTTC. This codes for CASSHEQVGYGYTF.

The chain joins TRBV5-1 to TRBJ2-1, with 7 bases identical to TRBD2. The CDR3 runs 14 residues. The trim removed 5 bases at V and 1 base at J, leaving 3 bases unmatched. In germline, CDR1 is SGHRS, CDR2 YFSETQ. CDR3 sequence: CASRRTSSYNEQFF. In nucleotides, the CDR3 is TGCGCCAGCAGAAGGACTAGTTCCTACAATGAGCAGTTCTTC. The full variable domain, with the rest looked up from reference TRBV5-1 and TRBJ2-1, is KAGVTQTPRYLIKTRGQQVTLSCSPISGHRSVSWYQQTPGQGLQFLFEYFSETQRNKGNFPGRFSGRQFSNSRSEMNVSTLELGDSALYLCASRRTSSYNEQFFGPGTRLTVL.

V and J are TRBV5-4 and TRBJ1-3; 9 bases agree with TRBD1. The CDR3 consists of 18 residues. Unmatched junction bases numbered 10, after V lost 3 bases and J lost 0 bases. CDR1 is SGHNT, CDR2 YYREEE, per germline (reference sequence). DNA for the CDR3: TGTGCCAGCAGCTATGGGGGGACAGGGACCCTCTCTGGAAACACCATATATTTT. Translated, it gives CASSYGGTGTLSGNTIYF.

This sequence joins TRBV27 and TRBJ1-2; perhaps TRBD1 as D (5 bases). V was shortened by 0 bases and J by 8 bases, with 10 bases between the two germline ends. The CDR3 runs to 13 residues. In germline, CDR1 is MNHEY, CDR2 SMNVEV (reference sequence). CDR3 loop: CASSLSGARGYTF. The CDR3 region has the DNA TGTGCCAGCAGTTTATCCGGGGCGCGCGGCTACACCTTC.

The chain joins TRBV14 to TRBJ1-3; unclear D gene. Trimming stripped 1 base from V and 4 bases from J, with 5 bases between. The CDR3 runs 13 residues. Germline lookup yields CDR1 SGHDN and CDR2 FVKESK. CDR3 sequence: CASSQVMGNTIYF. The DNA for the CDR3 is TGTGCCAGCAGCCAAGTAATGGGAAACACCATATATTTT.

The J gene is TRBJ2-7, the V gene TRBV28; D is undetermined. Germline values: CDR1 MDHEN, CDR2 SYDVKM. Trimming took off 1 base at V and 4 bases at J, with 2 bases between the two ends. CDR3 length: 11 residues. In nucleotides, the CDR3 is TGTGCCAGCAGTTTATTTTACGAGCAGTACTTC. As protein: CASSLFYEQYF.